Described below is a single T cell receptor beta chain sequence and its context. The data were obtained in a study of blood T cell repertoires in COVID-19. The junction had 7 bases not matched to a gene; V was cut back by 2 bases and J by 3 bases. The CDR3 runs to 16 residues. Germline assignment: CDR1 LGHDT and CDR2 YNNKEL (reference sequence). Repertoires were generated with immunoSEQ multiplex PCR, while TCRdb's copy carries only in-frame clones and drops some. The sample shows a few hundred thousand clones, nearly 90% of them seen only once. The material sequenced was PBMCs or T cells enriched from blood (not recorded which). This chain links TRBV3-1 (or the pseudogene TRBV3-2) with TRBJ1-3, with 7 bases that match TRBD1. The clonotype originates from a woman between 50 and 59 years old who had been exposed to COVID-19. CDR3 DNA: TGTGCCAGCAGCCAAACAACAGGGGCTTTTGGAAACACCATATATTTT. This codes for CASSQTTGAFGNTIYF.